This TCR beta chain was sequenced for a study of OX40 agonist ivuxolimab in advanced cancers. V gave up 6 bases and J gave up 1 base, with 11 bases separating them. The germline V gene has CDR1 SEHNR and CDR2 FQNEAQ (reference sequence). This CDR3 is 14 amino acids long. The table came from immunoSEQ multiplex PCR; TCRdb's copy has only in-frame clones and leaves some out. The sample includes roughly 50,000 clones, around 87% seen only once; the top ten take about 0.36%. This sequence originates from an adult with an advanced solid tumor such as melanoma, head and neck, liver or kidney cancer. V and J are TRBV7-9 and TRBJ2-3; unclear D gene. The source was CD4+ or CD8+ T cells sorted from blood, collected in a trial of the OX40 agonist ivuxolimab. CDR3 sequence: CASSLRSGTDTQYF. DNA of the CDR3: TGTGCCAGCAGTTTACGGAGTGGCACAGATACGCAGTATTTT.